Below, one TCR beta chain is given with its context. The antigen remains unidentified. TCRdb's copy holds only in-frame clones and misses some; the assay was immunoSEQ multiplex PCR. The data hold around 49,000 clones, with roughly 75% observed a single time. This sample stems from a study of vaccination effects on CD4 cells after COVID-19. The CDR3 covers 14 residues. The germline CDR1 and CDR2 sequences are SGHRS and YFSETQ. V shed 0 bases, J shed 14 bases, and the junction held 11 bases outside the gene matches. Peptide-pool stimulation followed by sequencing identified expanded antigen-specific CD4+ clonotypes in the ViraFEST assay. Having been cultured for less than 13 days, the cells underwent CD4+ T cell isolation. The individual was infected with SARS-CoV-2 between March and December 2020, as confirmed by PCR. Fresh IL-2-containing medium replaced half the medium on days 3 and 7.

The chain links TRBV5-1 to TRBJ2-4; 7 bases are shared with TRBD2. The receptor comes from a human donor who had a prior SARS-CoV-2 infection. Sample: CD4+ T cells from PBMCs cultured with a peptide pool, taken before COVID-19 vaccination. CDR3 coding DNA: TGCGCCAGCAGCTTGGAGTCGGTGGGGGGGACCGAGTACTTC. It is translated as CASSLESVGGTEYF.